This is a list of T cell receptor beta chains from one sample in a study of T cells in Graves' hyperthyroidism and ophthalmopathy. TCRdb recomputed calls from the multiplex PCR reads with MiXCR, one row per CDR3 protein. The sample has approximately 600,000 distinct CDR3 sequences, approximately 15% seen once. The sequenced sample was blood. The receptors stem from a woman in her thirties with Graves' hyperthyroidism that later progressed to Graves' ophthalmopathy. Both conserved end residues are part of each CDR3. A D gene is named only where the DNA matches it firmly. Only some rows state a clone size, as once, few, many or a class for expanded clones.

j_gene: TRBJ1-1
abundance: many
v_gene: TRBV6-5
d_gene: -
CDR3aa: CASSYSGGNTEAFF
CDR3nt: TGTGCCAGCAGTTACTCAGGGGGGAACACTGAAGCTTTCTTT

j_gene: TRBJ2-1
abundance: many
v_gene: TRBV7-3
d_gene: TRBD2
CDR3aa: CASSWTGGRGGNEQFF
CDR3nt: TGTGCCAGCAGCTGGACGGGGGGGAGAGGAGGCAATGAGCAGTTCTTC

j_gene: TRBJ1-1
abundance: many
v_gene: TRBV28
d_gene: -
CDR3aa: CASSFSLNTEAFF
CDR3nt: TGTGCCAGCAGTTTCTCCTTGAACACTGAAGCTTTCTTT

j_gene: TRBJ2-4
abundance: -
v_gene: TRBV28
d_gene: TRBD2
CDR3aa: CASSSLAGAKNIQYF
CDR3nt: TGTGCCAGCAGTTCCTTAGCGGGTGCGAAAAACATTCAGTACTTC

j_gene: TRBJ1-5
abundance: -
v_gene: TRBV28
d_gene: -
CDR3aa: CASSPPGRNSNQPQHF
CDR3nt: TGTGCCAGCAGTCCCCCCGGGAGAAATAGCAATCAGCCCCAGCATTTT

j_gene: TRBJ2-7
abundance: -
v_gene: TRBV20-1
d_gene: -
CDR3aa: CSATRMGRGESYEQYF
CDR3nt: TGCAGTGCTACCAGGATGGGCAGGGGCGAGTCCTACGAGCAGTACTTC

j_gene: TRBJ2-1
abundance: many
v_gene: TRBV5-1
d_gene: TRBD1
CDR3aa: CASSANTGGPDGEQFF
CDR3nt: TGCGCCAGCAGCGCTAATACAGGGGGCCCCGATGGTGAGCAGTTCTTC

j_gene: TRBJ2-7
abundance: many
v_gene: TRBV18
d_gene: TRBD1
CDR3aa: CASSPPTGPSGEQYF
CDR3nt: TGTGCCAGCTCACCACCGACAGGGCCCTCAGGAGAGCAGTACTTC

j_gene: TRBJ1-2
abundance: few
v_gene: TRBV20-1
d_gene: TRBD1
CDR3aa: CSASQGADYGYTF
CDR3nt: TGCAGTGCATCACAGGGGGCCGACTATGGCTACACCTTC

j_gene: TRBJ2-3
abundance: few
v_gene: TRBV7-9
d_gene: -
CDR3aa: CASNPLRPSTDTQYF
CDR3nt: TGTGCCAGCAACCCCTTGAGGCCTAGCACAGATACGCAGTATTTT

j_gene: TRBJ2-7
abundance: many
v_gene: TRBV2
d_gene: TRBD1
CDR3aa: CASSPGQGNEQYF
CDR3nt: TGTGCCAGCAGTCCGGGACAGGGGAACGAGCAGTACTTC

j_gene: TRBJ1-5
abundance: many
v_gene: TRBV19
d_gene: -
CDR3aa: CASSIWPAGKPQHF
CDR3nt: TGTGCCAGTAGTATTTGGCCGGCCGGGAAGCCCCAGCATTTT

j_gene: TRBJ2-1
abundance: few
v_gene: TRBV11-2
d_gene: -
CDR3aa: CASSLDGGAQQFF
CDR3nt: TGTGCCAGCAGCTTAGACGGCGGGGCGCAGCAGTTCTTC

j_gene: TRBJ1-6
abundance: many
v_gene: TRBV7-8
d_gene: -
CDR3aa: CASSLTIGYNSPLHF
CDR3nt: TGTGCCAGCAGCCTGACCATTGGATATAATTCACCCCTCCACTTT

j_gene: TRBJ1-5
abundance: many
v_gene: TRBV12-3/TRBV12-4
d_gene: TRBD1
CDR3aa: CASSHPGQGWNQPQHF
CDR3nt: TGTGCCAGCAGCCACCCGGGACAGGGTTGGAATCAGCCCCAGCATTTT